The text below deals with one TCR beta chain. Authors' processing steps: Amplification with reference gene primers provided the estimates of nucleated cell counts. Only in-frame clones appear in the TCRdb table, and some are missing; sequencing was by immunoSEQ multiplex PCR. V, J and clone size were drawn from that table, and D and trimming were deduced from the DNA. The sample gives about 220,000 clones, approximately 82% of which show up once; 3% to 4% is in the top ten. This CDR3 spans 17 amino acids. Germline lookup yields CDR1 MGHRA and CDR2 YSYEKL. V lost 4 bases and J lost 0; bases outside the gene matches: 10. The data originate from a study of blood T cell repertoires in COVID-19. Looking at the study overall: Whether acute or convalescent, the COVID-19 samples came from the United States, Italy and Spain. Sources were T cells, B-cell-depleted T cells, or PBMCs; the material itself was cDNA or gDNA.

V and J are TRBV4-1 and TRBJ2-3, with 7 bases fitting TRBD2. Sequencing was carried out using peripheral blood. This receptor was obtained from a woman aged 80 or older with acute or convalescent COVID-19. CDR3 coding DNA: TGCGCCAGCAGCCTCCGGTTTGCGGGGGATAGCACAGATACGCAGTATTTT. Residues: CASSLRFAGDSTDTQYF.